Sequencing of this T cell receptor (beta chain) was carried out in a study of response to subunit inactivated influenza vaccine. Study findings and constraints: T cells newly recruited by each seasonal influenza vaccination are few, the authors suggested.

Between the trimmed V and J ends, which lost 5 bases and 6 bases, there was a span of 8 bases. The CDR3 loop spans 12 amino acids. Germline CDR1 reads LNHNV; CDR2 reads YYDKDF (reference sequence). TCRdb re-called the RT-PCR reads with MiXCR, one entry per CDR3 protein. There are fewer than 700,000 distinct CDR3 sequences in the sample; 10% to 15% occur only once, and around 13% lies in the top ten. Remarks on this clonotype: What it binds is not known.

Sequencing was performed on PBMCs from blood, taken more than 35 days after vaccination. V usage is TRBV15 and J usage is TRBJ2-1; D unresolved. The receptor was isolated from a man over 45 who received an inactivated influenza vaccine. In DNA form, the CDR3 reads TGTGCCACCAGCGTCGTGGGCAATGAGCAGTTCTTC. Residues: CATSVVGNEQFF.